What follows is one T cell receptor (beta chain) and its context. This clone's antigen is unknown. Base qualities are not provided; no much larger clone lies one nucleotide away. This sample was included in a study of vaccination effects on CD4 cells after COVID-19 (dated by TCRdb to 2022 to 2024). General notes on the study: Two doses of either the BNT162b2 or the mRNA-1273 mRNA SARS-CoV-2 vaccine were administered to participants. In both COVID-19 convalescent patients and infection-naive vaccine recipients, the study compared SARS-CoV-2 spike-specific CD4+ TCR repertoires from before mRNA vaccination with those from after it. A total of 10 COVID-19 convalescent patients and a handful of SARS-CoV-2-naive healthy vaccine recipients were included in the full study. The Oncomine TCR Beta short-read assay on an Illumina iSeq 100 was used to sequence cultures from other donors in the study.

Trimming costs V 5 bases and J 6 bases, and their ends lie 16 bases apart. Taken from the germline V gene, the CDR1 and CDR2 loops are MNHEY and SVGEGT. From its cysteine to its phenylalanine, the CDR3 spans 15 amino acids. CDR3 DNA is the only sequence kept; it has 45 bases, read in frame from the first base. In the ViraFEST assay, PBMC were stimulated with viral peptide pools, and TCR sequencing was then used to find antigen-specific CD4+ T cell clonotypes based on their expansion. After more than 9 days of culture, CD4+ T cells were isolated with the EasySep CD4+ T cell isolation kit. None of the healthy vaccine recipients had a prior SARS-CoV-2 infection, which was confirmed by nucleocapsid antibody tests that came back negative both before and after vaccination. Under 2.5 million PBMC per well were cultured with approximately 10 ug/ml peptides in IMDM containing approximately 4.7% human AB serum, about 9 IU/ml IL-2 and gentamicin. On days 3 and 7, half of the culture medium was replaced with fresh IL-2-containing medium. Each peptide stimulation condition was cultured in triplicate wells unless otherwise noted. Using Ficoll-Paque Plus gradient centrifugation, PBMC were separated from whole blood and then either used fresh or cryopreserved at -140C. The overlapping peptide pools covered the spike proteins of SARS-CoV-2 as well as those of the common cold coronaviruses HCoV-NL63, HCoV-OC43 and HCoV-229E. Genomic DNA was extracted from cultured CD4+ T cells with the QIAamp micro DNA kit.

What the study reported, not specific to this receptor: The study was limited by a small number of convalescent patients and lacked early post-infection timepoints. In healthy vaccine recipients, vaccine-induced clones were almost all SARS-CoV-2 mono-reactive, with only 1 of 255 being cross-reactive with common cold coronaviruses. Both infection-induced and vaccine-induced clones contracted markedly at late post-vaccination timepoints, which is consistent with waning T cell responses.

Libraries came from the immunoSEQ multiplex PCR assay. DNA from the CD4+ T cells that had been cultured and isolated underwent TCR beta CDR3 sequencing. The study's own analysis went as follows. The analysis removed non-productive TCR sequences, trimmed reads to the CDR3 region, and retained only CDR3s that were 7 or more amino acids long. The MANAFEST web app was used to pick out antigen-specific clonotypes by comparing their expansion in peptide wells with that in reference cultures. For clones to be considered positive, expansion at FDR<0.05 versus reference and all other wells, an odds ratio above 5, and a frequency above 0.1% in two replicate wells were required. A clonotype was defined as cross-reactive if the clonotype was significantly expanded both in SARS-CoV-2 spike wells and in at least one common cold coronavirus spike condition. Using the stringdist R package, CDR3 similarity was measured by Levenshtein distance, and unrooted trees were constructed with ape in R 3.6.1. TCRdb took over this immuneACCESS table, retaining in-frame rearrangements with V and J assigned. Such tables are incomplete; in checked studies, under half of the missing clones stem from an unresolved V gene, and the remainder is unexplained. Clone size and V and J calls were adopted from that table, with D and trimming inferred from the DNA. Within this sample are 20,000 to 25,000 clones, with roughly 72% of them counted one time only. The ten biggest clones cover less than 9.5% of the sample.

The rearrangement joined TRBV6-2 or TRBV6-3 to TRBJ2-2; the D region possibly corresponds to TRBD1 (6 bases align). This receptor was taken from a human donor who received a COVID-19 vaccine. Sequenced material: CD4+ T cells from PBMCs cultured with HCoV-NL63 spike peptides, taken before COVID-19 vaccination. What the cell subset or site label conveys for this sample: HCoV-NL63 spike overlapping peptide pool stimulation. The CDR3 corresponds to CASSLQGVGAGELFF. The DNA is TGTGCCAGCAGTCTACAGGGAGTTGGAGCCGGGGAGCTGTTTTTT.